Following are 20 T cell receptor beta chains from one sample sequenced in a study of T-cell reconstitution after alpha-beta-depleted transplantation in children. Preparation of the TCRbeta library involved a method that used unique molecular identifiers. MiXCR, run by TCRdb on the PCR reads, gives a single entry per CDR3 protein. The sample lists over 150,000 distinct CDR3 sequences; 5.5% to 7% were seen once. The specimen comprised PBMCs, sampled before TCRalphabeta/CD19-depleted stem cell transplant. The receptors stem from a boy aged 2 to 9 with acute lymphoblastic leukemia, due to receive a stem cell transplant.

This clonotype occurred many times. The chain has TRBV20-1 and TRBJ2-7; 8 bases map to TRBD1. Germline V CDR1 and CDR2: DFQATT, SNEGSKA (reference sequence). J gave up 7 bases and V 0 bases, and 14 bases lay outside the gene matches. This CDR3 is built from 16 residues. DNA of the CDR3: TGCAGTGCTAGAGATACTTTCAGGGGGCGAAGTCGGGAGCAGTACTTC. Protein product: CSARDTFRGRSREQYF.

This clonotype was seen ten or more times. The chain joins TRBV6-2 or TRBV6-3 to TRBJ2-7; 8 bases are a match to TRBD2. Germline trimming cut 6 bases from V and 3 bases from J; bases unmatched to any gene: 4. The length of the CDR3 is 13 residues. Germline V CDR1 and CDR2: MNHEY, SVGEGT. CDR3 sequence reads: CASRDSGIYEQYF. CDR3 sequence (DNA): TGTGCCAGCAGGGATAGCGGGATCTACGAGCAGTACTTC.

This clonotype has more than one count but fewer than ten. This chain connects TRBV25-1 to TRBJ2-3; TRBD2 agrees at 12 bases. This CDR3 has 16 amino acids. J was trimmed by 1 base and V by 5 bases; bases with no gene match: 4. From germline, CDR1 is MGHDK and CDR2 SYGVNS. This CDR3 reads CASSPLAGGGTDTQYF. Here the CDR3 DNA reads TGTGCCAGCAGTCCACTAGCGGGAGGTGGCACAGATACGCAGTATTTT.

This chain links TRBV30 with TRBJ2-7; TRBD1 might be the D (5 bases). This CDR3 spans 13 amino acids. V lost 4 bases to trimming and J lost 3 bases, with 13 bases between them. In germline, CDR1 is GTSNPN, CDR2 SVGIG (reference sequence). DNA for the CDR3: TGTGCCTGGAATCAGGTCAGGGACTACGAGCAGTACTTC. Translating it yields CAWNQVRDYEQYF.

The table lists this clonotype with a few counts. This chain connects TRBV7-2 to TRBJ2-7, with 9 bases aligning to TRBD2. The CDR3 covers 15 residues. With V trimmed by 5 bases and J by 4 bases, 9 bases remained unmatched. Germline loops: CDR1 SGHTA, CDR2 FQGNSA. CDR3 nucleotide sequence: TGTGCCAGCAGCCCCGCGGGGGGGGATGTTTACGAGCAGTACTTC. This gives the protein CASSPAGGDVYEQYF.

This clonotype was found many times. This chain joins TRBV15 and TRBJ2-3; no clear D. The ends were cut back, 4 bases at V and 0 bases at J, with 14 bases in the middle. Germline V gives CDR1 LNHNV, CDR2 YYDKDF (reference sequence). This CDR3 has 16 amino acids. DNA of the CDR3: TGTGCCACCAGCACCAACCTTGGGTTTAGCACAGATACGCAGTATTTT. Translation gives CATSTNLGFSTDTQYF.

This clonotype was recorded at least ten times. The chain couples TRBV12-3 or TRBV12-4 to TRBJ2-5; D remains ambiguous. This CDR3 spans 13 amino acids. Trimming took off 5 bases at V and 0 bases at J, with 7 bases between the two ends. The CDR3 spells CASSRQYQETQYF. DNA of the CDR3: TGTGCCAGCAGTCGTCAGTACCAAGAGACCCAGTACTTC.

Concerning this clonotype itself: With a much larger clone just one base away, this may be a read error. The chain recombines TRBV4-3 with TRBJ2-1; D not certain. The V end was cut by 1 base, the J end by 3 bases, with 4 bases between. The length of the CDR3 is 13 residues. Germline CDR1 reads LGHNA; CDR2 reads YSLEER. The CDR3 coding sequence is TGCGCCAGCAGCCAAGGGGACTACAATGAGCAGTTCTTC. It codes for CASSQGDYNEQFF.

This clonotype was seen many times. V gene TRBV14 combines with J gene TRBJ2-5, with D possibly being TRBD1 or TRBD2 (5 bases each). The germline V gene has CDR1 SGHDN and CDR2 FVKESK. The germline V and J ends were trimmed by 0 bases and 2 bases, with 13 bases remaining between them. There are 16 residues in the CDR3. For the CDR3, the DNA is TGTGCCAGCAGCCAAGATGGGGGAGCCAATCAAGAGACCCAGTACTTC. This codes for CASSQDGGANQETQYF.

The V gene is TRBV29-1, the J gene TRBJ1-3; TRBD1 agrees at 8 bases. Germline CDR1 is SQVTM and CDR2 is ANQGSEA. V lost 7 bases, J lost 4 bases, and 3 bases stayed unmatched. The CDR3 spans 12 residues. Here the CDR3 reads CSGTGTGNTIYF. CDR3 bases: TGCAGCGGGACAGGGACAGGAAACACCATATATTTT. The full variable domain, its missing parts supplied by reference TRBV29-1 and TRBJ1-3, is SAVISQKPSRDICQRGTSLTIQCQVDSQVTMMFWYRQQPGQSLTLIATANQGSEATYESGFVIDKFPISRPNLTFSTLTVSNMSPEDSSIYLCSGTGTGNTIYFGEGSWLTVV.

This clonotype was detected ten times or more. V usage is TRBV12-3 or TRBV12-4 and J usage is TRBJ1-5, with a possible D match to TRBD1 (5 bases). With 5 bases removed from V and 11 bases from J, the gap between germline ends came to 16 bases. This CDR3 is built from 13 residues. CDR3 residues: CASSGLGTASQHF. The CDR3 nucleotides read TGTGCCAGCAGTGGCCTGGGGACCGCCTCCCAGCATTTT.

The chain uses TRBV19 and TRBJ2-7; a possible D gene is TRBD1 (5 bases). Germline V gene data show CDR1 as LNHDA and CDR2 as SQIVND (reference sequence). CDR3 size: 14 residues. V dropped 5 bases and J dropped 2 bases, with 13 bases sitting between them. As DNA, the CDR3 is TGTGCCAGTAGTGCCGTGGGGCCTACCTACGAGCAGTACTTC. Translating gives CASSAVGPTYEQYF.

In its sample, this clonotype was seen many times. The chain recombines TRBV5-5 with TRBJ2-1; 9 nucleotides align to TRBD2. This CDR3 contains 15 residues. The V gene end was trimmed by 2 bases and the J gene end by 6 bases; junction bases not matched to a gene: 6. Germline values: CDR1 SGHKS, CDR2 YYEKEE (reference sequence). CDR3 loop: CASSLAGGIFNEQFF. As DNA, the CDR3 is TGTGCCAGCAGCTTAGCGGGGGGCATCTTCAATGAGCAGTTCTTC.

At least ten counts were recorded for this clonotype. The CDR3 bases are TGTGCCAGCAGCTTAGCGCGGGGCCCCTACAATGAGCAGTTCTTC. Protein product: CASSLARGPYNEQFF. The V call is TRBV7-2, the J call TRBJ2-1, with D possibly matching TRBD2 (6 bases). From germline, CDR1 is SGHTA and CDR2 FQGNSA. V was shortened by 0 bases and J by 2 bases, with 8 bases between the two germline ends. There are 15 residues in the CDR3.

This clonotype was observed a handful of times. This chain connects TRBV19 to TRBJ1-3, with 7 bases identical to TRBD1. This CDR3 is 15 amino acids long. Germline CDR1 LNHDA, CDR2 SQIVND (reference sequence). J lost 6 bases, V lost 8 bases, and 13 bases had no gene match. The DNA of the CDR3 is TGTGCCAGTCGAGCCGGGACAGCTGGGGAAAACACCATATATTTT. This encodes CASRAGTAGENTIYF.

In this sample, this clonotype turned up many times. The chain is built from TRBV7-9 and TRBJ2-7, with 7 nucleotides matching TRBD1. The germline CDR1 and CDR2 sequences are SEHNR and FQNEAQ (reference sequence). After removal of 4 bases from V and 3 bases from J, the junction contained 9 bases not matched to a gene. This CDR3 has 15 amino acids. CDR3 DNA: TGTGCCAGCAGCTCGGCCCGGGACAGTAACTACGAGCAGTACTTC. It encodes CASSSARDSNYEQYF.

This clonotype was counted ten times or more. The chain couples TRBV4-2 to TRBJ2-1; TRBD2 agrees at 8 bases. From germline, CDR1 is LGHNA and CDR2 YNFKEQ. Trimming took 3 bases from V and 6 from J; bases not matched to a gene: 4. The CDR3 sequence is 14 residues long. CDR3 nucleotide sequence: TGTGCCAGCAGCCAGTTAGGACTAGCCAATGAGCAGTTCTTC. Its protein product is CASSQLGLANEQFF.

The CDR3 sequence: CASSPGGTGAGELFF. The CDR3 DNA sequence: TGTGCCAGCAGCCCCGGGGGGACAGGGGCCGGGGAGCTGTTTTTT. The genes are TRBV7-8 and TRBJ2-2, with 10 nucleotides matching TRBD1. Trimming at V came to 5 bases and at J to 6 bases, leaving 6 bases not matched to a gene. The CDR3 consists of 15 residues. Germline CDR1 reads SGHVS; CDR2 reads FQNEAQ.

This clonotype showed up many times. The rearrangement joins TRBV20-1 to TRBJ2-3; D is unclear. Trimming removed 6 bases from V and 2 bases from J, with 9 bases in between. Germline CDR1 reads DFQATT; CDR2 reads SNEGSKA (reference sequence). This CDR3 region has 12 residues. The CDR3 reads CSATGATDTQYF. Here the CDR3 DNA reads TGCAGTGCCACCGGAGCCACAGATACGCAGTATTTT.

Ten or more counts support this clonotype. The chain employs TRBV28 and TRBJ1-3, with 9 bases matching TRBD1. The CDR3 extends over 14 amino acids. Per germline, CDR1 MDHEN and CDR2 SYDVKM. The V segment lost 3 bases and the J segment 4 bases; nucleotides outside the gene matches: 1. The CDR3 reads CASSLDRGGNTIYF. CDR3 nucleotides: TGTGCCAGCAGTTTGGACAGGGGAGGAAACACCATATATTTT. The full variable domain, its missing parts supplied by reference TRBV28 and TRBJ1-3, is DVKVTQSSRYLVKRTGEKVFLECVQDMDHENMFWYRQDPGLGLRLIYFSYDVKMKEKGDIPEGYSVSREKKERFSLILESASTNQTSMYLCASSLDRGGNTIYFGEGSWLTVV.